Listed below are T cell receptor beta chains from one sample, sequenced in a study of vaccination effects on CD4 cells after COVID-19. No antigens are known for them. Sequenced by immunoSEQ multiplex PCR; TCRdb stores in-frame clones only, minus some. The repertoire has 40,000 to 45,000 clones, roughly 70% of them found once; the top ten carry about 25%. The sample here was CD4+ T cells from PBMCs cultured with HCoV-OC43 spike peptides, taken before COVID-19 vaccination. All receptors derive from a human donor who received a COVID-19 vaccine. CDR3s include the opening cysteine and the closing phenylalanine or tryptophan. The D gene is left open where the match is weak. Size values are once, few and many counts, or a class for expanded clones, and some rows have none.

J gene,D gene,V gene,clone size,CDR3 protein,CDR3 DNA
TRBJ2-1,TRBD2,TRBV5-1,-,CASSSLGTSGGYEQFF,TGCGCCAGCAGCTCCCTCGGGACTAGCGGGGGGTATGAGCAGTTCTTC
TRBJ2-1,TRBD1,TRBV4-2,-,CASSQEGDRYNEQFF,TGTGCCAGCAGCCAAGAGGGGGACAGGTACAATGAGCAGTTCTTC
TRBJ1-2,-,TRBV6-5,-,CASSTTAYGYTF,TGTGCCAGCAGTACGACGGCCTATGGCTACACCTTC
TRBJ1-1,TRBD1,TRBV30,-,CAWSTGTGGFNTEAFF,TGTGCCTGGAGTACCGGAACAGGGGGCTTCAACACTGAAGCTTTCTTT
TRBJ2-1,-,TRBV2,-,CASSEAGGSHNEQFF,TGTGCCAGCAGTGAAGCGGGAGGTTCGCACAATGAGCAGTTCTTC
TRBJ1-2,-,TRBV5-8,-,CASSRYGVNYGYTF,TGTGCCAGCAGCCGATACGGGGTTAACTATGGCTACACCTTC
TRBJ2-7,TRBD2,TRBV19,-,CASSIGLAALSYEQYF,TGTGCCAGTAGTATAGGGCTAGCGGCCCTCTCCTACGAGCAGTACTTC
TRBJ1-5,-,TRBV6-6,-,CASSPGMRGGYQPQHF,TGTGCCAGCAGCCCCGGAATGAGGGGAGGTTATCAGCCCCAGCATTTT
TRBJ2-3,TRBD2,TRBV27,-,CASRNRLAGKDTQYF,TGTGCCAGCAGAAACAGACTAGCGGGAAAGGATACGCAGTATTTT
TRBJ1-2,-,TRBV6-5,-,CASRTVRPNYGYTF,TGTGCCAGCAGAACGGTCCGTCCTAACTATGGCTACACCTTC
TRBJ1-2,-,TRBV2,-,CASSDGQGWEGYTF,TGTGCCAGCAGTGACGGCCAGGGCTGGGAAGGCTACACCTTC
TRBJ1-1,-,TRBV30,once,CAWSVQQGGEAFF,TGTGCCTGGAGTGTACAACAGGGAGGAGAAGCTTTCTTT
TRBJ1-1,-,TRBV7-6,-,CASSPGGGRGTEAFF,TGTGCCAGCAGCCCGGGAGGAGGGCGGGGCACTGAAGCTTTCTTT
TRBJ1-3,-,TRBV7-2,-,CASSKAPGQSSGNTIYF,TGTGCCAGCAGCAAGGCCCCAGGTCAGAGCTCTGGAAACACCATATATTTT
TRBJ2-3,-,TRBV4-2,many,CASSQELFGEDTQYF,TGTGCCAGCAGCCAAGAATTATTTGGGGAAGATACGCAGTATTTT
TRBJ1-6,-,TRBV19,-,CASSLSSYNSPLHF,TGTGCCAGTAGTCTAAGCTCCTATAATTCACCCCTCCACTTT
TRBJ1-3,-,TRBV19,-,CASSSNFRGSGNTIYF,TGTGCCAGTAGCTCAAACTTCAGGGGCTCTGGAAACACCATATATTTT
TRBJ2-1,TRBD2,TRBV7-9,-,CASSFSGLADNEQFF,TGTGCCAGCAGCTTTTCAGGACTAGCGGACAATGAGCAGTTCTTC
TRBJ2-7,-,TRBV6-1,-,CASSDQGGSYEQYF,TGTGCCAGCAGTGATCAGGGGGGCTCCTACGAGCAGTACTTC
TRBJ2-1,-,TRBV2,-,CASRGGIAVSSYNEQFF,TGTGCCAGCAGGGGGGGAATAGCCGTCAGCTCCTACAATGAGCAGTTCTTC
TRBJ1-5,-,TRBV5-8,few,CASSSLTSNQPQHF,TGTGCCAGCAGCAGTCTGACCAGCAATCAGCCCCAGCATTTT
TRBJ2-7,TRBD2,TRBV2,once,CASSEGGTTPAF,TGTGCCAGCAGTGAAGGCGGGACTACACCCGCTTTC
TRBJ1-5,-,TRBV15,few,CATSRAGAMQPQHF,TGTGCCACCAGCAGAGCGGGGGCGATGCAGCCCCAGCATTTT
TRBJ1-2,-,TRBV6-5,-,CASSYRGLPSYTF,TGTGCCAGCAGTTACAGGGGACTGCCAAGCTACACCTTC
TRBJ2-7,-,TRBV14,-,CASSQSANTPGSEQYF,TGTGCCAGCAGCCAATCTGCCAACACCCCCGGAAGCGAGCAGTACTTC
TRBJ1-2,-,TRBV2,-,CASSATEGYGYTF,TGTGCCAGCAGTGCCACGGAGGGCTATGGCTACACCTTC
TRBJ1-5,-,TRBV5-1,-,CASSLDNRVGQPQHF,TGCGCCAGCAGCTTGGATAACAGGGTGGGTCAGCCCCAGCATTTT
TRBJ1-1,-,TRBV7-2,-,CASSTQGNTEAFF,TGTGCCAGCAGCACACAGGGGAACACTGAAGCTTTCTTT
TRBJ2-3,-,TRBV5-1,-,CASSLREDTQYF,TGCGCCAGCAGCTTGAGGGAAGATACGCAGTATTTT
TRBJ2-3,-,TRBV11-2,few,CASSLESTDTQYF,TGTGCCAGCAGCTTAGAAAGTACAGATACGCAGTATTTT
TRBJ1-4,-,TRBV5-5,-,CASSLAASRFDEKLFF,TGTGCCAGCAGCTTGGCTGCGTCGAGGTTTGATGAAAAACTGTTTTTT
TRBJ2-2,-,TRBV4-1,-,CASSQEGLRSLITGELFF,TGCGCCAGCAGCCAAGAAGGGCTCAGAAGTTTAATCACCGGGGAGCTGTTTTTT
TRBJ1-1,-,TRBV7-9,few,CASSLGNSRGTEAFF,TGTGCCAGCAGCTTAGGAAACAGTAGGGGCACTGAAGCTTTCTTT
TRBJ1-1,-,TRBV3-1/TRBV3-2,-,CASSQDGRAEAFF,TGTGCCAGCAGCCAAGATGGCAGGGCTGAAGCTTTCTTT
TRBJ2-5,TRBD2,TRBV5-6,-,CASSLGTSGLAQYF,TGTGCCAGCAGCTTAGGGACTAGCGGCTTGGCCCAGTACTTC
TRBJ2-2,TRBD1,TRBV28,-,CASTTGQGGIHGELFF,TGTGCCAGCACCACGGGACAGGGAGGTATCCACGGGGAGCTGTTTTTT
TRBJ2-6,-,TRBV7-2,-,CASSLAPTEFSGANVLTF,TGTGCCAGCAGCTTAGCGCCTACAGAATTCTCTGGGGCCAACGTCCTGACTTTC
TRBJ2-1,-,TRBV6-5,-,CASSPDRMGRNEQFF,TGTGCCAGCAGCCCGGACAGAATGGGGCGCAATGAGCAGTTCTTC
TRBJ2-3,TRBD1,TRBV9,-,CASSASTGVRDTQYF,TGTGCCAGCAGCGCCTCCACAGGGGTGAGGGATACGCAGTATTTT
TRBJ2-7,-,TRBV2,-,CASSSTLFYEQYF,TGTGCCAGCAGTTCGACACTCTTCTACGAGCAGTACTTC
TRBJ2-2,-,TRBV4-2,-,CASSPGAATGELFF,TGTGCCAGCAGCCCGGGGGCGGCCACCGGGGAGCTGTTTTTT
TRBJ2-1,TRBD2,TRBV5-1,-,CASSSGLAGVNEQFF,TGCGCCAGCAGCTCGGGACTAGCGGGGGTGAATGAGCAGTTCTTC
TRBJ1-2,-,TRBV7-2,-,CASSFKGISANYGYTF,TGTGCCAGCAGCTTTAAAGGAATTTCAGCTAACTATGGCTACACCTTC
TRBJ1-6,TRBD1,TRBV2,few,CASRYRGHNSPLHF,TGTGCCAGCAGGTACAGGGGGCATAATTCACCCCTCCACTTT
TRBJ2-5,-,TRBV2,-,CASSRDIIRGGTQYF,TGTGCCAGCAGCCGGGACATAATAAGGGGCGGGACCCAGTACTTC
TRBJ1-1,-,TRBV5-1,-,CASSWSSGVGTEAFF,TGCGCCAGCAGCTGGTCTTCAGGGGTAGGCACTGAAGCTTTCTTT
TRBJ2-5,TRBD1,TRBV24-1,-,CATSSPGTAYQETQYF,TGTGCCACCAGCTCACCCGGGACAGCTTACCAAGAGACCCAGTACTTC
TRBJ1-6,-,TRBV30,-,CAWSGRLAYNSPLHF,TGTGCCTGGAGCGGCCGTTTGGCCTATAATTCACCCCTCCACTTT
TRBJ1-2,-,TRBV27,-,CASSEFLGVPGYTF,TGTGCCAGCAGCGAGTTTTTGGGAGTGCCGGGCTACACCTTC
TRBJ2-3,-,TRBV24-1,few,CATAPGTGFSSTDTQYF,TGTGCCACCGCCCCCGGGACTGGCTTTTCTAGCACAGATACGCAGTATTTT
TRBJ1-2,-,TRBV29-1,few,CSVVVPEIYGYTF,TGCAGCGTTGTAGTTCCAGAGATCTATGGCTACACCTTC
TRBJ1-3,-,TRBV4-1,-,CASSQVGAGNTIYF,TGCGCCAGCAGCCAAGTCGGCGCTGGAAACACCATATATTTT
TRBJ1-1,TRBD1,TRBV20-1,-,CSASEQGAWAEAFF,TGCAGTGCTAGTGAACAGGGGGCCTGGGCTGAAGCTTTCTTT
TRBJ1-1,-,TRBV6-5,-,CASQWHTEAFF,TGTGCCAGTCAATGGCACACTGAAGCTTTCTTT